The rows below give T cell receptor beta chains drawn from one sample of a study of blood T cells in healthy people across ages. TCRdb passed the 5' RACE reads through MiXCR, listing each CDR3 protein once. The sample has 1.5 million to 2 million distinct CDR3 sequences; approximately 28% are singletons. Sequences were obtained from blood. The source is a woman younger than 45 in good health. Each CDR3 is given with its conserved first and last residue. Each record gives: clone size, J gene, CDR3 length, D gene, V gene, CDR3 protein, CDR3 DNA. A D gene is named only where the DNA matches it firmly. Size is omitted from some rows. Given values are once, few, many or a class for expanded clones.

few,TRBJ2-3,18,-,TRBV5-5,CASSSRPEGVGSTDTQYF,TGTGCCAGCAGCTCCAGGCCGGAGGGGGTGGGAAGCACAGATACGCAGTATTTT
-,TRBJ2-1,14,-,TRBV5-1,CASSMGQSYNEQFF,TGCGCCAGCAGCATGGGACAATCCTACAATGAGCAGTTCTTC
many,TRBJ2-7,13,-,TRBV20-1,CSASSPGVLEQYF,TGCAGTGCTAGTAGTCCGGGAGTGTTAGAGCAGTACTTC
few,TRBJ2-1,14,TRBD2,TRBV7-6,CASSLVAGVVEQFF,TGTGCCAGCAGCTTAGTAGCGGGAGTCGTTGAGCAGTTCTTC
-,TRBJ2-4,18,TRBD2,TRBV5-1,CASSLGLAGGPSENIQYF,TGCGCCAGCAGCCTAGGACTAGCGGGAGGGCCCTCGGAAAACATTCAGTACTTC
-,TRBJ1-1,15,-,TRBV2,CASSPPRGMSTEAFF,TGTGCCAGCAGCCCCCCTAGGGGAATGAGCACTGAAGCTTTCTTT
few,TRBJ2-5,15,-,TRBV7-9,CASSSSRENQETQYF,TGTGCCAGCAGCTCCTCCCGGGAAAACCAAGAGACCCAGTACTTC
-,TRBJ2-7,15,-,TRBV7-8,CASSTSPGEKNEQYF,TGTGCCAGCAGCACCTCGCCGGGGGAGAAGAATGAGCAGTACTTC
-,TRBJ1-1,13,TRBD1,TRBV7-6,CASSLQGASEAFF,TGTGCCAGCAGCTTGCAGGGGGCATCTGAAGCTTTCTTT
-,TRBJ2-3,17,TRBD2,TRBV5-1,CASSFSTSGAGSDTQYF,TGCGCCAGCAGCTTCAGTACTAGCGGGGCTGGATCAGATACGCAGTATTTT
-,TRBJ2-3,12,-,TRBV12-3/TRBV12-4,CASRAPGGTQYF,TGTGCCAGCAGGGCCCCCGGGGGTACGCAGTATTTT
many,TRBJ2-4,15,TRBD1,TRBV11-2,CASSPNRDRNEGRYF,TGTGCCAGCAGCCCAAACCGGGACAGGAATGAAGGGCGGTACTTC
-,TRBJ2-3,15,TRBD1,TRBV5-4,CASSSRDRGGDTQYF,TGTGCCAGCAGCTCCCGTGACAGGGGTGGTGATACGCAGTATTTT
-,TRBJ2-3,14,-,TRBV20-1,CSAQLASSAATQYF,TGCAGTGCGCAACTAGCTTCCTCAGCCGCTACGCAGTATTTT
few,TRBJ2-1,15,TRBD2,TRBV11-2,CASSEPLAGVNEQFF,TGTGCCAGCAGCGAGCCACTAGCGGGAGTGAATGAGCAGTTCTTC
-,TRBJ2-1,14,-,TRBV12-3/TRBV12-4,CASSLGISDHEQFF,TGTGCCAGCAGCCTGGGGATATCCGACCATGAGCAGTTCTTC
-,TRBJ1-1,14,-,TRBV2,CASSEVDFNTEAFF,TGTGCCAGCAGTGAAGTGGATTTCAACACTGAAGCTTTCTTT
once,TRBJ2-2,14,TRBD1,TRBV5-1,CASSPGQGAGELFF,TGCGCCAGCAGCCCAGGACAGGGCGCCGGGGAGCTGTTTTTT
-,TRBJ2-7,14,-,TRBV7-2,CASSTPRGPYEQYF,TGTGCCAGCAGCACACCCCGGGGCCCCTACGAGCAGTACTTC
once,TRBJ2-7,13,TRBD2,TRBV20-1,CSTTSGTYNEQYF,TGCAGCACTACTAGCGGAACATACAATGAGCAGTACTTC
-,TRBJ2-3,14,TRBD2,TRBV29-1,CSVELAGGTDTQYF,TGCAGCGTTGAGCTAGCGGGGGGCACAGATACGCAGTATTTT
many,TRBJ2-4,15,-,TRBV7-2,CASRDTGLAKNIQYF,TGTGCCAGCAGAGATACGGGACTAGCCAAAAACATTCAGTACTTC
-,TRBJ1-4,15,-,TRBV3-1,CASSQYLGANEKLFF,TGTGCCAGCAGCCAATACCTTGGGGCTAATGAAAAACTGTTTTTT
few,TRBJ1-6,15,-,TRBV7-2,CASSPRPQGNSPLHF,TGTGCCAGCAGCCCCCGCCCACAGGGAAATTCACCCCTCCACTTT
-,TRBJ2-1,15,-,TRBV2,CASSPFGKVYNEQFF,TGTGCCAGCAGTCCCTTCGGGAAGGTCTACAATGAGCAGTTCTTC
many,TRBJ2-7,13,-,TRBV7-7,CASSLRRTYEQYF,TGTGCCAGCTCCTTGAGGCGAACCTACGAGCAGTACTTC
-,TRBJ1-4,12,-,TRBV29-1,CSVEEPPLGLFF,TGCAGCGTTGAAGAACCTCCGTTAGGACTGTTTTTT
once,TRBJ2-1,15,-,TRBV20-1,CSARDRGPRGETQFF,TGCAGTGCTAGAGATCGGGGCCCCAGGGGGGAGACCCAGTTCTTC
few,TRBJ1-5,14,-,TRBV6-1,CASSEGGRHKAQHF,TGTGCCAGCAGTGAAGGCGGACGGCATAAGGCCCAGCATTTT
-,TRBJ2-1,16,TRBD2,TRBV7-2,CASSLILAGGRNEQFF,TGTGCCAGCAGCTTAATTTTAGCGGGAGGTAGGAATGAGCAGTTCTTC
few,TRBJ2-1,15,-,TRBV12-3/TRBV12-4,CASRPGGGRKYEQFF,TGTGCCAGCCGTCCTGGGGGGGGGCGAAAGTATGAGCAGTTCTTC
-,TRBJ1-1,15,-,TRBV7-8,CASSLEGLKGTEAFF,TGTGCCAGCAGCTTAGAAGGGTTGAAGGGCACTGAAGCTTTCTTT
few,TRBJ2-7,15,TRBD2,TRBV12-3/TRBV12-4,CAGSSRLAGRYEQYF,TGTGCCGGCAGCTCAAGACTAGCGGGACGCTACGAGCAGTACTTC
-,TRBJ1-1,15,-,TRBV19,CASSPSGRANTEAFF,TGTGCCAGTAGTCCATCGGGACGGGCGAACACTGAAGCTTTCTTT
many,TRBJ2-7,14,-,TRBV29-1,CSVGTGRLIHEQYF,TGCAGCGTGGGAACAGGGAGGTTAATCCACGAGCAGTACTTC
-,TRBJ1-1,13,-,TRBV7-8,CVSSPGLNAEAFF,TGTGTCAGCAGCCCAGGACTTAACGCTGAAGCTTTCTTT
-,TRBJ1-5,17,TRBD1,TRBV28,CASSSLQGLGGNQPQHF,TGTGCCAGCAGTTCACTACAGGGGCTTGGTGGCAATCAGCCCCAGCATTTT
-,TRBJ2-7,16,TRBD1,TRBV6-5,CASSYSTRTGVVEQYF,TGTGCCAGCAGTTACTCGACCCGGACAGGGGTCGTCGAGCAGTACTTC
-,TRBJ2-3,18,TRBD2,TRBV4-2,CASSQPNPGLVPPDTQYF,TGTGCCAGCAGCCAACCAAATCCGGGACTAGTCCCGCCGGATACGCAGTATTTT
few,TRBJ2-6,13,-,TRBV5-1,CASGEPGANVLTF,TGCGCCAGCGGGGAGCCTGGGGCCAACGTCCTGACTTTC
-,TRBJ1-5,14,-,TRBV28,CASRPTGSVQPQHF,TGTGCCAGCAGGCCAACAGGGTCGGTTCAGCCCCAGCATTTT
-,TRBJ1-1,19,-,TRBV12-3/TRBV12-4,CASRPRGQSPINVSTEAFF,TGTGCCAGCAGACCTAGAGGACAGTCCCCCATAAACGTGAGCACTGAAGCTTTCTTT
-,TRBJ2-5,15,-,TRBV5-1,CASSLKGLYQETQYF,TGCGCCAGCAGCTTGAAGGGGTTGTACCAAGAGACCCAGTACTTC
many,TRBJ1-2,14,-,TRBV5-4,CASSSVRHNYGYTF,TGTGCCAGCAGCTCCGTGCGACACAACTATGGCTACACCTTC
-,TRBJ1-4,13,TRBD1,TRBV20-1,CSAPGTGGEKLFF,TGCAGTGCCCCCGGGACAGGGGGTGAAAAACTGTTTTTT
-,TRBJ2-3,19,TRBD2,TRBV3-1,CASSPRLAGGPQRTDTQYF,TGTGCCAGCAGTCCTCGACTAGCGGGGGGGCCCCAACGGACAGATACGCAGTATTTT
many,TRBJ2-5,15,TRBD2,TRBV18,CASSPGLAGVETQYF,TGTGCCAGCAGCCCGGGACTAGCGGGGGTTGAGACCCAGTACTTC
-,TRBJ2-1,14,TRBD2,TRBV20-1,CSAASGSSYNEQFF,TGCAGTGCTGCTAGCGGGAGCTCCTACAATGAGCAGTTCTTC
few,TRBJ1-5,15,-,TRBV28,CASSFLKGLNQPQHF,TGTGCCAGCAGTTTTCTTAAGGGATTAAATCAGCCCCAGCATTTT
-,TRBJ2-1,16,-,TRBV12-3/TRBV12-4,CASILRPGEDYSEQFF,TGTGCCAGCATTCTCCGGCCAGGGGAGGACTACAGTGAGCAGTTCTTC
few,TRBJ2-5,17,TRBD2,TRBV6-2/TRBV6-3,CASSTPGLAGPLETQYF,TGTGCCAGCAGTACCCCCGGACTAGCGGGGCCTTTAGAGACCCAGTACTTC
-,TRBJ2-5,14,TRBD2,TRBV5-1,CASRTSGTQGTQYF,TGCGCCAGCAGGACTAGCGGTACCCAAGGGACCCAGTACTTC
many,TRBJ2-5,15,TRBD2,TRBV7-7,CASSLVGGGSETQYF,TGTGCCAGCAGCTTAGTCGGCGGGGGGTCGGAGACCCAGTACTTC
many,TRBJ2-7,14,-,TRBV10-3,CAISDQRAGYEQYF,TGTGCCATCAGTGATCAACGGGCAGGGTACGAGCAGTACTTC
few,TRBJ2-1,12,-,TRBV29-1,CSAERRREEQFF,TGCAGCGCCGAGCGGAGGCGGGAAGAGCAGTTCTTC